This passage covers 4 T cell receptor beta chains from one sample sequenced in a study of blood T cells in healthy people across ages. A second PCR, run for roughly 7 to 12 cycles, used a sample-barcoded 5' primer plus a J-beta primer mix. A single record per CDR3 protein comes from TCRdb applying MiXCR to the 5' RACE reads. The sample lists hundreds of thousands of distinct CDR3 sequences, under 30% occurring once. Separately, the same data were catalogued under a study of T cells of mothers and their children.

The sequencing sample was made of blood. The receptor source for this set is a boy aged 5-17 years in good health.

This clonotype came up a few times. This sequence joins TRBV12-3 or TRBV12-4 and TRBJ1-2; 9 nucleotides match TRBD1. The CDR3 runs 15 residues. V was clipped by 0 bases and J by 2 bases; unmatched bases: 1. This CDR3 is CASSLAGQGNYGYTF. CDR3 nucleotides: TGTGCCAGCAGTTTAGCGGGACAGGGAAACTATGGCTACACCTTC.

The chain uses TRBV4-1 and TRBJ2-4, with D perhaps matching TRBD1 (6 bases). From germline, CDR1 is MGHRA and CDR2 YSYEKL. V was shortened by 2 bases and J by 6 bases, with 14 bases between the two germline ends. This CDR3 is 15 amino acids long. The CDR3 DNA sequence: TGCGCCAGCAGCCAACTTTCAGGGGCGGGAAACATTCAGTACTTC. Protein: CASSQLSGAGNIQYF.

This clonotype was detected only a few times. This chain connects TRBV27 to TRBJ2-7; perhaps TRBD2 as D (5 bases). From germline, CDR1 is MNHEY and CDR2 SMNVEV (reference sequence). Trimming cost V 8 bases and J 0 bases, with 14 bases left between them. The CDR3 loop spans 14 amino acids. CDR3 nucleotide sequence: TGTGCCAGCCGGGGTTTGTTTAGCTCCTACGAGCAGTACTTC. It encodes CASRGLFSSYEQYF.

This clonotype was found a few times. The chain carries TRBV7-8 and TRBJ1-4, with TRBD1 as a possible D gene (5 bases). Trimming removed 5 bases from V and 5 bases from J, with 15 bases in between. The CDR3 loop spans 15 amino acids. The germline V gene has CDR1 SGHVS and CDR2 FQNEAQ. CDR3 loop: CASSQAPGGNEKLFF. In nucleotides, the CDR3 is TGTGCCAGCAGCCAAGCCCCTGGGGGGAATGAAAAACTGTTTTTT. The full variable domain, completed using reference TRBV7-8 and TRBJ1-4, is GAGVSQSPRYKVAKRGQDVALRCDPISGHVSLFWYQQALGQGPEFLTYFQNEAQLDKSGLPSDRFFAERPEGSVSTLKIQRTQQEDSAVYLCASSQAPGGNEKLFFGSGTQLSVL.